The 15 T cell receptor beta chains in this list originate from one sample, sequenced in a study of T-cell reconstitution after alpha-beta-depleted transplantation in children (dated by TCRdb to the mid-2010s). Libraries came from PCR. The reads were generated on an Illumina HiSeq 2500. TCR library preparation used molecular barcoding, with unique molecular identifiers applied to normalize quantification of the TCRbeta repertoire. The public sequencing data were trimmed at Q25 with fastp and processed into clonotypes with MiXCR by TCRdb, which kept only in-frame beta chains. For every CDR3 protein sequence, its rows merge into one entry that carries the most common genes and DNA. The sample table records around 500,000 distinct CDR3 sequences; under 15% of these occur just once. The top ten constitute about 6% of the sample. The sample in question was PBMCs from the stem cell graft donor, obtained from the stem cell graft. Receptor source: a human donor who donated a stem cell graft to a child with combined immunodeficiency.

This clonotype was found a few times. The chain joins TRBV4-3 to TRBJ2-7; the match to TRBD2 covers 8 bases. Germline lookup yields CDR1 LGHNA and CDR2 YSLEER. V trimming: 4 bases; J trimming: 4 bases; junction bases outside the gene matches: 9. The CDR3 totals 15 residues. In DNA form, the CDR3 reads TGCGCCAGCAGCCTCCGGGAGGGCCCTGTTTACGAGCAGTACTTC. Protein product: CASSLREGPVYEQYF.

This clonotype was seen a single time. The genes are TRBV29-1 and TRBJ1-1; TRBD1 might be the D (5 bases). V was trimmed by 4 bases and J by 9 bases, leaving 12 bases between them. Germline-derived CDR1 and CDR2 are SQVTM and ANQGSEA. This CDR3 comprises 11 residues. In nucleotides, the CDR3 is TGCAGCGTTGCCAGGGAGAGTCAAGCTTTCTTT. This gives the protein CSVARESQAFF. Together with reference TRBV29-1 and TRBJ1-1, the CDR3 gives the full variable domain: SAVISQKPSRDICQRGTSLTIQCQVDSQVTMMFWYRQQPGQSLTLIATANQGSEATYESGFVIDKFPISRPNLTFSTLTVSNMSPEDSSIYLCSVARESQAFFGQGTRLTVV.

As regards this clonotype: This clone may be a read error of a much larger clone one base away. J is TRBJ2-1 and V is TRBV12-3 or TRBV12-4, with D unclear. CDR3 length equals 14 residues. The CDR3 DNA sequence: TGTGCCAGCAGCCCCCTGAGCTCCTACGATGAGCAGTTCTTC. Protein sequence: CASSPLSSYDEQFF.

This clonotype was observed a handful of times. The chain carries TRBV12-3 or TRBV12-4 and TRBJ1-2; TRBD1 aligns across 10 bases. The CDR3 has 15 residues. V dropped 3 bases and J dropped 3; count of bases not matched to a gene: 4. In DNA, the CDR3 is TGTGCCAGCAGTTTGGGACAGGGGCCCGACTATGGCTACACCTTC. Translation gives CASSLGQGPDYGYTF.

The V and J genes are TRBV7-9 and TRBJ2-7, with D tentatively TRBD1 (6 bases). Germline V gene sequence: CDR1 SEHNR, CDR2 FQNEAQ (reference sequence). This CDR3 spans 14 amino acids. Trimming cost V 0 bases and J 2 bases, with 8 bases left between them. The CDR3 is CASSLARGTYEQYF. CDR3 nucleotides: TGTGCCAGCAGCTTAGCAAGGGGGACCTACGAGCAGTACTTC.

In its sample, this clonotype was seen many times. The V and J genes are TRBV29-1 and TRBJ2-7, with a tentative D call TRBD2 (6 bases). Looked up from germline, CDR1 is SQVTM and CDR2 is ANQGSEA. Trimming removed 3 bases from V and 4 bases from J, with 13 bases in between. The CDR3 loop spans 13 amino acids. The CDR3 sequence: CSVEEREPYEQYF. The CDR3 DNA reads as TGCAGCGTTGAGGAACGGGAGCCATACGAGCAGTACTTC.

The chain couples TRBV19 to TRBJ2-3, with a possible D match to TRBD1 (5 bases). The germline CDR1 and CDR2 sequences are LNHDA and SQIVND (reference sequence). The CDR3 consists of 15 residues. The V end was cut by 1 base, the J end by 1 base, with 9 bases between. CDR3 sequence (DNA): TGTGCCAGTAGTATAGCTTGGGGCGGCACAGATACGCAGTATTTT. Translation gives CASSIAWGGTDTQYF.

The V call is TRBV6-1, the J call TRBJ2-3; 7 bases agree with TRBD1. V lost 5 bases to trimming and J lost 2 bases; unmatched junction nucleotides: 19. CDR1 and CDR2 from the germline V gene are MNHNS and SASEGT. The CDR3 runs 19 residues. CDR3 in amino acids: CASSRATPGTVRLTDTQYF. CDR3 in DNA: TGTGCCAGCAGTCGGGCAACTCCCGGGACAGTACGACTCACAGATACGCAGTATTTT.

This clonotype was detected many times. This sequence joins TRBV12-3 or TRBV12-4 and TRBJ1-5, with a possible D match to TRBD1 (5 bases). V lost 3 bases to trimming and J lost 13 bases, with 19 bases between them. This CDR3 contains 14 residues. The CDR3 region has the DNA TGTGCCAGCAGTTTTCATTCATCGAGGGACGGGCAGCATTTT. Encoded protein: CASSFHSSRDGQHF.

Many counts were recorded for this clonotype. The genes are TRBV6-1 and TRBJ2-4, with 9 bases matching TRBD1. CDR1 and CDR2 (germline): MNHNS, SASEGT. The CDR3 loop spans 16 amino acids. Trimming at V came to 6 bases and at J to 7 bases, leaving 13 bases not matched to a gene. This chain's CDR3 is CASSPQAPGTGNIQYF. The CDR3 bases are TGTGCCAGCAGCCCACAGGCTCCCGGGACAGGGAACATTCAGTACTTC.

This clonotype was counted between two and nine times. CDR3 coding DNA: TGTGCCAGCAGCCGGTCCGGGACAGAATCCCAAGCTTTCTTT. Amino acid sequence: CASSRSGTESQAFF. The rearrangement uses TRBV7-3 and TRBJ1-1, with 7 bases aligning to TRBD1. From germline, CDR1 is SGHTA and CDR2 FQGTGA. The CDR3 spans 14 residues. V trimming: 5 bases; J trimming: 9 bases; junction bases outside the gene matches: 12. The whole variable domain, filled in from reference TRBV7-3 and TRBJ1-1, reads GAGVSQTPSNKVTEKGKYVELRCDPISGHTALYWYRQSLGQGPEFLIYFQGTGAADDSGLPNDRFFAVRPEGSVSTLKIQRTERGDSAVYLCASSRSGTESQAFFGQGTRLTVV.

The rearrangement joins TRBV11-2 to TRBJ2-7, with TRBD2 as a possible D gene (6 bases). The CDR3 runs 14 residues. V lost 6 bases and J lost 4, with 16 bases in between. Germline V gene data show CDR1 as SGHAT and CDR2 as FQNNGV. The CDR3: CASRGAGLQYEQYF. CDR3 sequence (DNA): TGTGCCAGCAGGGGTGCGGGACTCCAATACGAGCAGTACTTC.

The table lists this clonotype with many counts. The chain is built from TRBV10-3 and TRBJ2-2; D gene unclear. The V gene's germline CDR1 is ENHRY and CDR2 SYGVKD. V was cut by 2 bases and J by 1 base, with 5 bases left in between. The CDR3 length is 14 residues. The CDR3 region is CAISEERNTGELFF. The CDR3 bases are TGTGCCATCAGTGAGGAACGGAACACCGGGGAGCTGTTTTTT.

This clonotype has a handful of counts. The CDR3 coding sequence is TGTGCCACCAAGGACAGGAGTAACACCGGGGAGCTGTTTTTT. It translates to CATKDRSNTGELFF. The gene calls are TRBV12-3 or TRBV12-4 and TRBJ2-2; 7 bases agree with TRBD1. Germline trimming cut 10 bases from V and 2 bases from J; bases unmatched to any gene: 7. This CDR3 spans 14 amino acids.

This clonotype has ten or more counts. This sequence joins TRBV28 and TRBJ2-7; 7 bases align to TRBD1. The CDR3 is 14 amino acids. The trim removed 1 base at V and 4 bases at J, leaving 4 bases unmatched. The germline gives CDR1 MDHEN, CDR2 SYDVKM. The CDR3 region is CASSLFRGQYEQYF. Here the CDR3 DNA reads TGTGCCAGCAGTTTATTCAGGGGACAGTACGAGCAGTACTTC. Full variable domain (remainder filled in from reference TRBV28 and TRBJ2-7): DVKVTQSSRYLVKRTGEKVFLECVQDMDHENMFWYRQDPGLGLRLIYFSYDVKMKEKGDIPEGYSVSREKKERFSLILESASTNQTSMYLCASSLFRGQYEQYFGPGTRLTVT.